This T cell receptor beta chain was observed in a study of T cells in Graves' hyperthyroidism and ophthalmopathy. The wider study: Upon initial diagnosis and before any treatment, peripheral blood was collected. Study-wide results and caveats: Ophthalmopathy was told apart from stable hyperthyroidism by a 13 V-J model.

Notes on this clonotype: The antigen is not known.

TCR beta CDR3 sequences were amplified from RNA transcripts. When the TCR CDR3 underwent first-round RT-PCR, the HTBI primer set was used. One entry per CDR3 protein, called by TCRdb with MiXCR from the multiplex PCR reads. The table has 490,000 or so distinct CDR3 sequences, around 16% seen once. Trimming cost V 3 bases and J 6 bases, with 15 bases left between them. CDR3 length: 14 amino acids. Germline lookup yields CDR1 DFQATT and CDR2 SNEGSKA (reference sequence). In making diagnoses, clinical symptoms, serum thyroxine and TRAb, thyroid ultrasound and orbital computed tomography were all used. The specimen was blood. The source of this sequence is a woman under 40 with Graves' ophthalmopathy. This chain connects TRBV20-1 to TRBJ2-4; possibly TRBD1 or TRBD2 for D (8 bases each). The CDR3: CSASQGAGGNIQYF. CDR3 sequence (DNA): TGCAGTGCTAGTCAGGGGGCGGGGGGAAACATTCAGTACTTC.